This T cell receptor (beta chain) was found in a study of monozygotic twins with inflammatory bowel disease (dated by TCRdb to between 2018 and 2021). General notes on the study: The full study comprised around 28 monozygotic twin pairs: nine German pairs (four IBD-concordant, five IBD-discordant) and 19 IBD-discordant Danish pairs. Within discordant pairs, disease-associated traits were sought mainly by comparing IBD patients with their genetically identical healthy co-twins. Each individual had, on average, about 151 000 unique TCRalpha sequences and 181 000 unique TCRbeta sequences available for analysis.

Of note for this clonotype: What antigen it recognizes has not been identified.

From each donor, a roughly 2.5 ml peripheral blood sample was drawn into PAXgene tubes and stored at -80 degrees C. Total RNA was isolated from whole blood with the PAXgene blood miRNA kit on an automated QIAcube, without T cell sorting. Peripheral blood from monozygotic twin pairs, either concordant or discordant for inflammatory bowel disease, underwent deep TCRalpha and TCRbeta repertoire profiling that used unique molecular barcoding. Smoking habits were recorded for all twin pairs, and individuals were classified as current, former or never smokers. Library preparation was by 5' RACE. For each TCR library, roughly 3,600 ng of total RNA was used. For each sample, cDNA synthesis with SMARTScribe reverse transcriptase was split into eight separate reactions. Unique molecular identifiers containing a 6-nucleotide sample barcode were introduced through template switching during cDNA synthesis. TCRalpha and TCRbeta cDNA was amplified in two nested PCRs of 16 and 9 cycles, and bead purification was carried out after each PCR. Before amplification, the cDNA was treated with uracil DNA-glycosylase and purified using the QIAquick PCR purification kit. In the second PCR, Illumina TruSeq-compatible adapters and sample-specific barcodes were added. Library quality and concentration were checked on TapeStation and Qubit, and libraries were pooled at roughly 5 ng each. Sequencing of the pooled libraries was done on an Illumina HiSeq2500 single-index Rapid Run using custom sequencing primers and 2 x 100 bp reads. Per the original workflow: MiGEC version 1.2.6 was used for UMI-based consensus assembly, which corrected PCR and sequencing errors. MiXCR version 2.1.1 was used for V(D)J alignment, clonotype assembly and CDR3 extraction. To normalise gene usage, clonotype sharing and MAIT/NKT TCR abundance, the analysis used the top 1000, 10 000 and 20 000 clonotypes per sample. After downsampling to 27 000 UMIs, diversity was calculated as the inverse Simpson index using the vegan R package. Paired Mann-Whitney U tests were applied to discordant twin pairs, with Benjamini-Hochberg correction for multiple testing. Each entry corresponds to one CDR3 protein sequence from reads that TCRdb reprocessed, and DNA is not given. TCRdb's processing, not the authors' own work, is the source of the V and J calls. For this sample, the table gives roughly 330,000 distinct CDR3 sequences. 2% of the sample is taken by the ten largest.

The investigation overall reported the following: The analysis was unable to tell apart different T cell subtypes. Compared with healthy twins, IBD patients had fewer clonotypes in common with other individuals, a difference most pronounced in patients showing signs of disease activity. Repertoire similarity did not differ between concordant and discordant twins, which could be due to limited statistical power. TCRbeta repertoire diversity, by inverse Simpson index, was decreased in IBD patients compared with their healthy co-twins. No single strong signal or clonotype linked to IBD turned up in the results, so the idea that one exists was not supported. Differing immunosuppressive treatments among patients may have added background noise and inter-individual variability to the repertoires.

The germline V gene specifies SGHVS as CDR1 and FNYEAQ as CDR2. The CDR3 numbers 13 residues from cysteine through phenylalanine. DNA is not recorded here. The rearrangement combines TRBV7-6 with TRBJ1-3. The receptor was derived from a human donor with ulcerative colitis or Crohn's disease, or a healthy co-twin of an affected twin (not recorded which). Sequencing was performed on blood. Here the CDR3 is given as CASSYGEGNTIYF.